This T cell receptor beta chain was found in a study of T-cell memory formation after mild COVID-19 listed by TCRdb under 2021. Notes on the research overall: TCR sequence clusters from the two donors were largely donor specific. T-cell clones expanding and contracting after mild COVID-19 in a couple of donors were tracked by longitudinal TCRalpha and TCRbeta repertoire sequencing. The cohort was made up of two young adult volunteers, one female and one male, who were previously healthy.

Sequencing was carried out with an Illumina NovaSeq 6000. TCRalpha and TCRbeta cDNA libraries were constructed by 5'RACE with constant-segment primers, with sample barcodes and unique molecular identifiers being introduced. Trizol reagent was used to extract RNA from every sample. Libraries were amplified in two PCR steps, with a second sample barcode and Illumina TruSeq adapters added in the second step. Libraries were sequenced on an Illumina NovaSeq with 2 x 150 bp paired-end reads. The study's own analysis went as follows. Demultiplexing of reads and collapsing into UMI-guided consensus sequences were performed with migec v1.2.7. Using mixcr v2.1.11, the UMI consensuses were aligned to TRA and TRB V and J templates and assembled into clonotypes. A clonotype was counted as expanded or contracted only when both edgeR and NoisET called the clonotype significant, with the noise models trained on biological replicates. edgeR calls used a false discovery rate-adjusted p below 0.01 and a log2 fold-change threshold of 1. As an exploratory analysis of dynamics, PCA with hierarchical clustering was applied to max-normalized trajectories of the 1000 most abundant clonotypes. Separately sequenced CD4+ and CD8+ repertoires were used to assign a CD4 or CD8 phenotype to each responding clone. TCRdb cleaned the public reads at Q25 with fastp, built clones with MiXCR and kept in-frame beta chains. Each record represents a unique CDR3 protein, reported with the most common genes and DNA among its rows. TCRdb, rather than the study authors, made the V and J calls. Across this sample there are approximately 210,000 distinct CDR3 sequences, with around 30% seen only once. The ten largest clonotypes hold around 10% of the sample.

Ficoll-Paque density gradient centrifugation was the method used to isolate PBMCs. The paper as a whole reports these results and caveats: Some responding clones were detected in pre-infection memory, which suggested that pre-existing cross-reactive memory T cells had joined the SARS-CoV-2 response. SARS-CoV-2 specificity was not confirmed for the second-wave clones peaking on day 37. Clones that contracted from day 15 to 85 showed balanced CD4/CD8 phenotypes, whereas a second wave of clones that expanded from day 15 to 37 leaned towards CD4+. Contracting CD4+ clones were found mainly in CM and EM memory subsets, while CD8+ clones were enriched in EMRA. Only two mild cases were covered in the study, and larger cohorts including severe cases with pre-infection samples were considered necessary.

Turning to this clonotype: No antigen is known for it. Base qualities are not provided; no much larger clone lies one nucleotide away.

Measured from the cysteine to the phenylalanine, the CDR3 is 21 residues long. CDR3 DNA is the only sequence kept; it has 63 bases, read in frame from the first base. CDR1 SGHVS and CDR2 FQNEAQ were looked up in the germline V gene. V is cut back by 4 bases and J by 2 bases, with 23 bases in the junction unmatched. The TCR was taken from an adult woman who had mild COVID-19 (a few samples of this study predate the infection). The sample titles of this study are shuffled in the database, so cell type and time point are left out; the donor was told from shared clones. The V gene is TRBV7-8 and the J gene is TRBJ2-3, and TRBD2 aligns with 8 junction nucleotides. Sample: PBMCs or a T cell subset sorted from them (not recorded which). The sequence in DNA is TGTGCCAGCAGCTACGAACGATGGGTTTTTCAGGCGGGAGGTCCCACAGATACGCAGTATTTT. Translated, it gives CASSYERWVFQAGGPTDTQYF.